This T cell receptor (beta chain) comes out of a study of blood T cells in healthy people across ages. The V and J ends lost 0 bases and 5 bases respectively, with 11 bases between them. Germline V gives CDR1 LGHDT, CDR2 YNNKEL (reference sequence). The CDR3 sequence is 14 residues long. Combining a sample-barcoded 5' primer with a J-beta primer mix, a second PCR ran for 7 to 11 cycles. TCRdb re-called the 5' RACE reads with MiXCR, one entry per CDR3 protein. The repertoire holds under 1,100,000 distinct CDR3 sequences, with roughly a quarter as singletons. This same sample was also part of a study on T cells of mothers and their children.

This TCR was recovered from a girl between 2 and 10 years old in good health. The sequenced sample consisted of blood. V gene TRBV3-1 combines with J gene TRBJ2-7; D not resolved. The chain's CDR3 is CASSQDPRGDEQYF. The CDR3 DNA sequence: TGTGCCAGCAGCCAAGACCCGCGTGGGGACGAGCAGTACTTC.